The rows below give T cell receptor beta chains drawn from one sample of a study of cytomegalovirus exposure and HLA in healthy donors. Clones were sequenced by immunoSEQ multiplex PCR, and TCRdb holds only the in-frame ones, with some missing. This table has some 130,000 clones, less than 85% appearing once. The sequencing input was PBMCs. The receptors shown here come from an older woman in good health and CMV-seropositive. CDR3s include the opening cysteine and the closing phenylalanine or tryptophan. A D gene is named only where the DNA matches it firmly. Some rows mark clone size as missing; the rest say once, few, many or name a class of expanded clone.

V	D	J	size	DNA	CDR3
TRBV19	NA	TRBJ1-2	few	TGTGCCAGTAGTATTAACTCTAACTATGGCTACACCTTC	CASSINSNYGYTF
TRBV6-5	NA	TRBJ1-5	NA	TGTGCCAGCAGTTACGGCAGGGGCCACGTTTCCCAGCATTTT	CASSYGRGHVSQHF
TRBV19	NA	TRBJ1-5	NA	TGTGCCAGCAACCAAAGGGGAAATCAGCCCCAGCATTTT	CASNQRGNQPQHF
TRBV25-1	TRBD2	TRBJ2-5	NA	TGTGCCAGCAGTGACGGGACTAGCGGTTCGACCCAGTACTTC	CASSDGTSGSTQYF
TRBV27	NA	TRBJ1-1	NA	TGTGCCAGCAGTCCTCCGGTGAGAGGGTTGAACACTGAAGCTTTCTTT	CASSPPVRGLNTEAFF
TRBV29-1	TRBD1	TRBJ1-1	NA	TGCAGCGTTGGGGGACAGGGGATCTTGAACACTGAAGCTTTCTTT	CSVGGQGILNTEAFF
TRBV7-9	TRBD2	TRBJ2-1	NA	TGTGCCAGCAGCATACTAGCGGGAGGGCCTGATGAGCAGTTCTTC	CASSILAGGPDEQFF
TRBV20-1	NA	TRBJ2-1	NA	TGCAGTGCTAGACCCAATAATGAGCAGTTCTTC	CSARPNNEQFF
TRBV19	NA	TRBJ1-3	NA	TGTGCCAGTAGCCCTTGGGGAGGAAGAGGAAACACCATATATTTT	CASSPWGGRGNTIYF
TRBV7-6	NA	TRBJ2-1	NA	TGTGCCAGCAGCTTACCACCTGAGGGAGAATACCATGAGCAGTTCTTC	CASSLPPEGEYHEQFF
TRBV5-1	TRBD1	TRBJ1-1	few	TGCGCCAGCAGCCAAGGACAGGGCGTAGCTTTCTTT	CASSQGQGVAFF
TRBV6-1	NA	TRBJ2-5	NA	TGTGCCAGCAGCCTTAGTCGGCGGGAGACCCAGTACTTC	CASSLSRRETQYF
TRBV10-3	TRBD1	TRBJ1-3	once	TGTGCCATCAGTGAGGGGGGACAGGCGCTCTCTGGAAACACCATATATTTT	CAISEGGQALSGNTIYF
TRBV10-3	TRBD2	TRBJ2-1	NA	TGTGCCATCAGTGGTGGGAGGGGTAACAATGAGCAGTTCTTC	CAISGGRGNNEQFF
TRBV7-2	TRBD1	TRBJ1-5	NA	TGTGCCAGCAGCTTATCGGCAGGGGGCGCAACAATGCAGCCCCAGCATTTT	CASSLSAGGATMQPQHF
TRBV5-1	TRBD2	TRBJ2-7	NA	TGCGCCAGCAGCTTGGGAGCGGGACGTAGCGAGCAGTACTTC	CASSLGAGRSEQYF
TRBV30	NA	TRBJ1-3	NA	TGTGCCTGGTATACCGGGGTTAGCAACACCATATATTTT	CAWYTGVSNTIYF
TRBV19	NA	TRBJ1-5	NA	TGTGCCAGTAGTCGGGTCGAATCCGGCAATCAGCCCCAGCATTTT	CASSRVESGNQPQHF
TRBV7-8	NA	TRBJ1-4	NA	TGTGCCAGCAGCTTAGCGCTTCGGGGGGGCATTAATGAAAAACTGTTTTTT	CASSLALRGGINEKLFF
TRBV28	TRBD1	TRBJ1-1	NA	TGTGCCAGCAGTTTCCCGGGACAGGGGAACACTGAAGCTTTCTTT	CASSFPGQGNTEAFF
TRBV6-5	NA	TRBJ1-2	NA	TGTGCCAGCAGTTACTCGGGCGACGGCTATGGCTACACCTTC	CASSYSGDGYGYTF
TRBV2	TRBD2	TRBJ2-7	NA	TGTGCCAGCAGTGACCCCGGACTAGCGGGAGGCGACGAGCAGTACTTC	CASSDPGLAGGDEQYF
TRBV28	TRBD2	TRBJ2-7	NA	TGTGCCAGCAGACTCCGGGGCCTAGCGGGAGGCTCCTACGAGCAGTACTTC	CASRLRGLAGGSYEQYF
TRBV6-1	TRBD2	TRBJ2-7	NA	TGTGCCAGCACTGGAGGGAGGGCCTTGGGGGAGCAGTACTTC	CASTGGRALGEQYF
TRBV7-9	NA	TRBJ2-4	NA	TGTGCCAGCAGCACAATGGGGGCGGGGGACATTCAGTACTTC	CASSTMGAGDIQYF
TRBV2	TRBD2	TRBJ2-3	NA	TGTGCCACCGGGACTAGCGGGAGCACAGATACGCAGTATTTT	CATGTSGSTDTQYF
TRBV6-6	NA	TRBJ1-6	NA	TGTGCCAGTTACAGCTATAATTCACCCCTCCACTTT	CASYSYNSPLHF
TRBV6-1	TRBD2	TRBJ2-1	NA	TGTGCCAGCAGGGAAAGGGGAGGGTGGATCACTGAGCAGTTCTTC	CASRERGGWITEQFF
TRBV5-4	TRBD1	TRBJ2-7	NA	TGTGCCAGCAGCCCTCTGGACAGGGGATTTTACGAGCAGTACTTC	CASSPLDRGFYEQYF
TRBV7-8	TRBD1	TRBJ1-1	NA	TGTGCCAGCAGCTCACGGGACAGGGTCACTGAAGCTTTCTTT	CASSSRDRVTEAFF
TRBV15	TRBD1	TRBJ1-3	NA	TGTGCCACCAGCAGCCCGGGACAGGGATTAAACACCATATATTTT	CATSSPGQGLNTIYF
TRBV27	NA	TRBJ2-7	NA	TGTGCCAGCGGTTGGGGAGGAAGTGGTACTCGCGAGCAGTACTTC	CASGWGGSGTREQYF
TRBV6-1	TRBD1	TRBJ1-5	NA	TGTGCCAGCAGTCCTGTTCAGGGGGGCAATCAGCCCCAGCATTTT	CASSPVQGGNQPQHF
TRBV11-2	TRBD2	TRBJ2-7	few	TGTGCCAGCAGCGCGGGGGTGCCCTCCTACGAGCAGTACTTC	CASSAGVPSYEQYF
TRBV7-9	TRBD2	TRBJ2-1	NA	TGTGCCAGCAGCCACGAGCGGGAGCGCAATGAGCAGTTCTTC	CASSHERERNEQFF